Detailed here is one TCR beta chain. Its antigen is currently unknown. The data belong to a study of T cell responses to AZD1222 COVID-19 vaccine. Sequencing was performed with immunoSEQ multiplex PCR; in TCRdb, only in-frame clones are kept and a portion is missing. The table includes about 110,000 clones, around nine tenths detected once. V was shortened by 4 bases and J by 1 base, with 8 bases between the two germline ends. Per the germline V gene, CDR1 is SGHRS and CDR2 is YFSETQ. This CDR3 contains 13 residues. Findings of the study overall: Most donors were white British and more were female, and clonal diversity was possibly underestimated. Unmutated variant regions are reportedly targeted by nearly half of spike-specific TCRs.

The V call is TRBV5-1, the J call TRBJ2-5; D might be TRBD2 (5 bases). The sample consisted of peripheral blood, taken 28 days after the second AZD1222 dose. This TCR came from an adult who received the AZD1222 COVID-19 vaccine. This CDR3 is CASSGGSQETQYF. DNA for the CDR3: TGCGCCAGCAGCGGAGGTTCCCAAGAGACCCAGTACTTC.